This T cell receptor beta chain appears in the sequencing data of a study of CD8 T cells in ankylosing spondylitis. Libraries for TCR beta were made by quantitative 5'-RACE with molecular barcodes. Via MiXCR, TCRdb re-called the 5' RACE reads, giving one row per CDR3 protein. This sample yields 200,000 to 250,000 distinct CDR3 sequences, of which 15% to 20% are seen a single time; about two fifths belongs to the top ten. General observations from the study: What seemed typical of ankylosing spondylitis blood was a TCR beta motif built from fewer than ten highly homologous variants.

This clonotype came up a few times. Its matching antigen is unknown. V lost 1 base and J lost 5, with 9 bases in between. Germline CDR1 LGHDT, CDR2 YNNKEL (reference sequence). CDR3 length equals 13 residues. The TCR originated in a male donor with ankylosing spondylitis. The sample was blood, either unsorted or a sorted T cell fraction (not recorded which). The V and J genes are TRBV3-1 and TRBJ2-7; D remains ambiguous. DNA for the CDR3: TGTGCCAGCAGCCAAGTGGAAGCTGACGAGCAGTACTTC. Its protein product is CASSQVEADEQYF.